The rows below give T cell receptor beta chains drawn from one sample of a study of human T cells and chemical hapten exposure. TCRdb processed the RACE reads anew with MiXCR; each CDR3 protein has one entry. Among tens of thousands of distinct CDR3 sequences, approximately 9.9% were seen once, and the ten largest hold approximately 5.2%. This sample comprised whole blood, obtained in connection with sensitization to the hapten diphenylcyclopropenone (DPC). These receptors came from a woman aged 50 to 60 with alopecia areata. Some clones in this sample may be carry-over from other donors' samples. CDR3s include the opening cysteine and the closing phenylalanine or tryptophan. A D gene is named only where the DNA matches it firmly. The size of a clone is reported for some rows only, either as once, few or many, or as a class for expanded clones.

>TRBD2|few|TRBV29-1|TRBJ2-5
CSVDHSGVRETQYF
TGCAGCGTTGACCATAGCGGGGTCAGAGAGACCCAGTACTTC
>TRBD2|NA|TRBV28|TRBJ2-3
CVSSPRTSGRADTQYF
TGTGTCAGCAGTCCGAGGACTAGCGGGAGGGCAGATACGCAGTATTTT
>NA|many|TRBV15|TRBJ1-5
CATSRADSSNQPQHF
TGTGCCACCAGCAGAGCTGACAGTAGCAATCAGCCCCAGCATTTT
>NA|NA|TRBV6-5|TRBJ2-7
CASSLLAYEQYF
TGTGCCAGCAGTCTACTAGCCTACGAGCAGTACTTC
>TRBD1|few|TRBV6-2/TRBV6-3|TRBJ2-7
CASSLRDRVGEQYF
TGTGCCAGCAGTCTCCGGGACAGGGTGGGCGAGCAGTACTTC
>NA|many|TRBV7-2|TRBJ1-5
CASSFYNQPQHF
TGTGCCAGCAGCTTTTACAATCAGCCCCAGCATTTT
>TRBD2|few|TRBV19|TRBJ2-1
CASSSGTSLSNEQFF
TGTGCCAGTAGTTCCGGGACTAGCTTAAGCAATGAGCAGTTCTTC
>TRBD2|NA|TRBV12-3/TRBV12-4|TRBJ2-1
CASRPSGGQNEQFF
TGTGCCAGCAGGCCTAGCGGGGGTCAGAATGAGCAGTTCTTC
>NA|NA|TRBV7-8|TRBJ2-2
CASSSLGGTTGELFF
TGTGCCAGCAGCTCCCTGGGGGGCACCACCGGGGAGCTGTTTTTT
>TRBD2|few|TRBV7-9|TRBJ2-3
CASSYGTSVDTQYF
TGTGCCAGCAGTTACGGGACTAGCGTCGATACGCAGTATTTT
>NA|NA|TRBV29-1|TRBJ1-3
CSVEMGAGNTIYF
TGCAGCGTTGAGATGGGGGCCGGAAACACCATATATTTT
>NA|many|TRBV4-3|TRBJ2-1
CASSQGETGNNEQFF
TGCGCCAGCAGCCAGGGGGAGACAGGCAACAATGAGCAGTTCTTC
>NA|NA|TRBV6-2/TRBV6-3|TRBJ1-1
CASSHPTGFGTEAFF
TGTGCCAGCAGTCATCCCACAGGGTTTGGCACTGAAGCTTTCTTT
>NA|many|TRBV20-1|TRBJ2-5
CSARTNTQYF
TGCAGTGCCCGGACGAATACCCAGTACTTC
>NA|NA|TRBV18|TRBJ1-1
CASSPRNSEAFF
TGTGCCAGCTCACCACGGAATTCTGAAGCTTTCTTT
>TRBD2|NA|TRBV14|TRBJ2-2
CASSLAVNTGELFF
TGTGCCAGCAGTCTAGCGGTGAACACCGGGGAGCTGTTTTTT
>TRBD1|few|TRBV12-3/TRBV12-4|TRBJ1-4
CASSRDRGEKLFF
TGTGCCAGCAGCAGGGACAGGGGTGAAAAACTGTTTTTT
>TRBD2|many|TRBV5-4|TRBJ2-5
CASSPLAGFQETQYF
TGTGCCAGCAGCCCCCTAGCGGGATTCCAAGAGACCCAGTACTTC
>TRBD1|few|TRBV28|TRBJ1-5
CASSRSAGGQGVLGNQPQHF
TGTGCCAGCAGTCGATCCGCAGGGGGACAGGGGGTGCTCGGCAATCAGCCCCAGCATTTT
>NA|few|TRBV12-3/TRBV12-4|TRBJ2-7
CASSRHESYEQYF
TGTGCCAGCAGCCGGCACGAGTCCTACGAGCAGTACTTC
>NA|once|TRBV10-3|TRBJ2-2
CAISNPGSTGELVF
TGTGCCATCAGTAACCCAGGGAGCACCGGGGAGCTGGTTTTT
>NA|many|TRBV12-3/TRBV12-4|TRBJ1-5
CASSPQGYSNQPQHF
TGTGCCAGCAGTCCCCAGGGGTATAGCAATCAGCCCCAGCATTTT
>NA|NA|TRBV29-1|TRBJ2-2
CSVTLQISPGELFF
TGCAGCGTTACCCTACAGATCTCCCCCGGGGAGCTGTTTTTT
>NA|many|TRBV7-8|TRBJ2-2
CASSRILNGGNTGELFF
TGTGCCAGCAGCCGAATCCTTAACGGGGGGAACACCGGGGAGCTGTTTTTT
>TRBD1|few|TRBV14|TRBJ1-2
CASSRTGYTYGYTF
TGTGCCAGCAGCCGGACAGGCTACACCTATGGCTACACCTTC
>NA|many|TRBV20-1|TRBJ1-4
CSARGTRGQYEKLFF
TGCAGTGCTAGGGGGACCAGGGGTCAGTATGAAAAACTGTTTTTT
>NA|NA|TRBV5-1|TRBJ1-5
CASSRTTGNQPQHF
TGCGCCAGCAGCCGAACCACAGGGAATCAGCCCCAGCATTTT
>NA|many|TRBV7-9|TRBJ1-1
CASSLGQMNTEAFF
TGTGCCAGCAGCCTAGGACAGATGAACACTGAAGCTTTCTTT
>TRBD2|few|TRBV5-1|TRBJ2-7
CASSFTSGSYEQYF
TGCGCCAGCAGCTTCACTAGCGGGAGCTACGAGCAGTACTTC